The 15 T cell receptor beta chains presented below share a single source sample, sequenced in a study of cytomegalovirus exposure and HLA in healthy donors. Method: immunoSEQ multiplex PCR; TCRdb's copy keeps in-frame clones and lacks some. The repertoire has 90,000 to 110,000 clones, 85% to 90% of them found once; the top ten carry 3% to 4%. The source material was PBMCs. The receptors here all came from a woman between 18 and 30 years old in good health and CMV-seropositive.

This chain uses TRBV29-1 with TRBJ2-7; TRBD2 agrees at 15 bases. V trimming: 6 bases; J trimming: 0 bases; junction bases outside the gene matches: 9. CDR3 length: 17 amino acids. Germline V gene data show CDR1 as SQVTM and CDR2 as ANQGSEA. The CDR3 DNA reads as TGCAGCGTCGCATCTGGGACTAGCGGGAGGTCCTCCTACGAGCAGTACTTC. This codes for CSVASGTSGRSSYEQYF.

This clone occurred once. The J gene is TRBJ2-7, the V gene TRBV7-9, with D maybe TRBD1 (7 bases). The V and J ends lost 5 bases and 3 bases respectively, with 14 bases between them. This CDR3 contains 14 residues. Looked up from germline, CDR1 is SEHNR and CDR2 is FQNEAQ (reference sequence). The CDR3 sequence: CASSPGQGGYEQYF. In nucleotides, the CDR3 is TGTGCCAGCAGCCCGGGGCAGGGGGGCTACGAGCAGTACTTC.

The V gene is TRBV18, the J gene TRBJ2-7; D unresolved. Germline CDR1 is KGHSH and CDR2 is LQKENI. CDR3 length equals 13 residues. Trimming took off 2 bases at V and 2 bases at J, with 7 bases between the two ends. CDR3 region: CASSPTQTYEQYF. The CDR3 bases are TGTGCCAGCTCACCAACACAGACCTACGAGCAGTACTTC.

In this sample, this clone turned up once. The V and J genes are TRBV2 and TRBJ2-7; 9 positions agree with TRBD2. The J segment lost 4 bases and the V segment lost 6 bases, leaving 1 base of the junction unmatched. The CDR3 is 12 residues long. From germline, CDR1 is SNHLY and CDR2 FYNNEI. The CDR3 protein is CASRAGGYEQYF. The DNA for the CDR3 is TGTGCCAGCAGAGCGGGGGGTTACGAGCAGTACTTC. Combining the CDR3 with reference TRBV2 and TRBJ2-7 gives the whole variable domain EPEVTQTPSHQVTQMGQEVILRCVPISNHLYFYWYRQILGQKVEFLVSFYNNEISEKSEIFDDQFSVERPDGSNFTLKIRSTKLEDSAMYFCASRAGGYEQYFGPGTRLTVT.

The count of this clone is one. The chain is built from TRBV20-1 and TRBJ1-1; no reliable D call. The ends were cut back, 4 bases at V and 1 base at J, with 4 bases in the middle. This CDR3 region has 11 residues. Per the germline V gene, CDR1 is DFQATT and CDR2 is SNEGSKA (reference sequence). In nucleotides, the CDR3 is TGCAGTGCTATCAGGAACACTGAAGCTTTCTTT. The encoded protein is CSAIRNTEAFF.

This clone was seen more than once but under ten times. The chain links TRBV19 to TRBJ1-5; TRBD1 might be the D (5 bases). Trimming removed 5 bases at V and 4 bases at J, with 9 bases between. CDR1 is LNHDA and CDR2 is SQIVND in the germline V gene (reference sequence). This CDR3 has 13 amino acids. In DNA, the CDR3 is TGTGCCAGTAGTGGGGCAGCAAATCAGCCCCAGCATTTT. It yields the protein CASSGAANQPQHF.

The CDR3 DNA follows: TGTGCCAGCAGTGCTAGCGGGGGGGCAGAGACCCAGTACTTC. Its translation: CASSASGGAETQYF. The chain joins TRBV6-4 to TRBJ2-5, with 12 bases aligning to TRBD2. Germline loops: CDR1 MRHNA, CDR2 SNTAGT. The junction had 1 base not matched to a gene; V was cut back by 4 bases and J by 4 bases. The CDR3 covers 14 residues.

This chain connects TRBV6-5 to TRBJ2-5; D uncertain. The CDR3 covers 15 residues. In germline, CDR1 is MNHEY, CDR2 SVGAGI. V was pared by 4 bases and J by 1 base, with 13 bases between. CDR3: CASSSPGLAQETQYF. The CDR3 DNA is TGTGCCAGCAGTTCCCCCGGGTTAGCCCAAGAGACCCAGTACTTC.

The chain is built from TRBV6-1 and TRBJ1-1, with 7 bases lining up with TRBD1. This CDR3 spans 13 amino acids. Trimming took 6 bases from V and 3 from J; bases not matched to a gene: 4. CDR1 MNHNS and CDR2 SASEGT come from the germline V gene. Here the CDR3 DNA reads TGTGCCAGCAGCACCGACAGGGACACTGAAGCTTTCTTT. Protein: CASSTDRDTEAFF.

CDR3 region: CASSYGVSYEQYF. In nucleotides, the CDR3 is TGTGCCAGCAGTTACGGGGTATCCTACGAGCAGTACTTC. The rearrangement joins TRBV27 to TRBJ2-7; the D gene is possibly TRBD2 (5 bases). V lost 4 bases to trimming and J lost 1 base, with 8 bases between them. The CDR3 has 13 residues. The V gene's germline CDR1 is MNHEY and CDR2 SMNVEV (reference sequence).

The V and J genes are TRBV9 and TRBJ1-4; D is possibly TRBD1 (5 bases). The CDR3 is 20 amino acids. Between the trimmed V and J ends, which lost 1 base and 0 bases, there was a span of 22 bases. Germline V gene lookup returns CDR1 SGDLS and CDR2 YYNGEE. CDR3 amino acids: CASSVIWGSAQPATNEKLFF. The CDR3 DNA follows: TGTGCCAGCAGCGTAATCTGGGGCAGCGCACAACCTGCAACTAATGAAAAACTGTTTTTT.

In its sample, this clone was seen once. The chain couples TRBV7-8 to TRBJ2-1; D is perhaps TRBD2 (5 bases). The CDR3 spans 16 residues. Deletions cut 2 bases from V and 5 bases from J, with 16 bases between. In germline, CDR1 is SGHVS, CDR2 FQNEAQ. CDR3 protein: CASSLRAGQSDNEQFF. The DNA for the CDR3 is TGTGCCAGCAGCTTAAGGGCGGGCCAATCGGACAATGAGCAGTTCTTC.

This clone was observed a handful of times. The chain links TRBV15 to TRBJ1-2; D ambiguous. Trimming removed 4 bases at V and 2 bases at J, with 14 bases between. Germline-derived CDR1 and CDR2 are LNHNV and YYDKDF (reference sequence). CDR3 size: 15 residues. In DNA form, the CDR3 reads TGTGCCACCAGCACCGGAAAGACGGGAAACTATGGCTACACCTTC. As protein: CATSTGKTGNYGYTF.

The chain combines TRBV7-9 with TRBJ1-5, with D maybe TRBD1 (6 bases). The CDR3 consists of 14 residues. Germline lookup yields CDR1 SEHNR and CDR2 FQNEAQ (reference sequence). Trimming took off 5 bases at V and 6 bases at J, with 14 bases between the two ends. The CDR3 protein is CASSPVTGRQPQHF. The CDR3 DNA reads TGTGCCAGCAGCCCCGTTACAGGGCGTCAGCCCCAGCATTTT.

This chain links TRBV9 with TRBJ1-3, with a tentative D call TRBD1 (5 bases). Looked up from germline, CDR1 is SGDLS and CDR2 is YYNGEE. The CDR3 consists of 14 residues. The V and J ends lost 5 bases and 2 bases respectively, with 11 bases between them. This chain's CDR3 is CASSSRGTGNTIYF. The CDR3 bases are TGTGCCAGCAGTTCAAGGGGAACTGGAAACACCATATATTTT.